A single sample is the source of the 8 T cell receptor beta chains below, sequenced in a study of breast tumors, draining lymph nodes, adjacent tissues. One entry per CDR3 protein results from TCRdb running MiXCR on the multiplex PCR reads. The sample records approximately 280,000 distinct CDR3 sequences, 30% being singletons. Samples came from axillary lymph nodes draining the breast cancer. Sequencing used axillary lymph node tissue. The receptors originated from a female donor with breast cancer. Some clones in this sample may be carry-over from other donors' samples.

This clonotype was seen repeatedly, ten times or more. This chain links TRBV12-5 with TRBJ1-5, with D possibly matching TRBD1 (6 bases). Trimming removed 1 base at V and 4 bases at J, with 11 bases between. CDR3 length: 15 residues. Germline CDR1 is LGHNT and CDR2 is FRNRAP. The CDR3 DNA follows: TGTGCTAGTGGTTTGGAGGGGGGGAGGAATCAGCCCCAGCATTTT. Residues: CASGLEGGRNQPQHF.

As for this clonotype: This could be a read error, since a much larger clone is one nucleotide away. This chain joins TRBV11-3 and TRBJ1-3; TRBD1 might be the D (5 bases). The CDR3 has 16 residues. Germline V gene data show CDR1 as SGHNT and CDR2 as YENEEA. This CDR3 reads CAGSSQGAGSGNTIYF. The DNA of the CDR3 is TGTGCCGGCAGCTCCCAAGGGGCAGGCTCGGGAAACACCATATATTTT.

Comment on this clonotype: The conserved phenylalanine or tryptophan is not found at the CDR3 terminus, so this likely reflects a read error. The rearrangement uses TRBV7-2 and TRBJ2-3; the match to TRBD2 covers 7 bases. There are 15 residues in the CDR3. Germline lookup yields CDR1 SGHTA and CDR2 FQGNSA. The CDR3 coding sequence is TGTGTCAGCAGCTTAGTGGGAGGGTGGGCAGATACGCAGTATTCT. Translated: CVSSLVGGWADTQYS.

This clonotype was seen ten or more times. This chain uses TRBV7-2 with TRBJ2-2, with D perhaps TRBD1 (6 bases). Germline assignment: CDR1 SGHTA and CDR2 FQGNSA. The CDR3 length is 14 residues. Trimming left V 2 bases short and J 6 bases short, with 10 bases between. The CDR3 DNA is TGTGCCAGCAGCTTACTACAGGGATCCGGGGAGCTGTTTTTT. This sequence encodes CASSLLQGSGELFF.

Worth noting for this clonotype: Its ends do not fully match the called genes, so a read error is possible. The rearrangement joins TRBV6-1 to TRBJ1-4; possibly TRBD1 for D (5 bases). Looked up from germline, CDR1 is MNHNS and CDR2 is SASEGT. The CDR3 is 15 amino acids. CDR3 nucleotide sequence: TGTGCCAGCAGTGAAGTGTCCGGGACTAAAGAAAAACTGTTTTTT. Translated: CASSEVSGTKEKLFF.

This clonotype was counted many times. The chain recombines TRBV19 with TRBJ2-2; 11 nucleotides agree with TRBD2. The CDR3 sequence is 19 residues long. After removal of 1 base from V and 9 bases from J, the junction contained 16 bases not matched to a gene. Germline V gene sequence: CDR1 LNHDA, CDR2 SQIVND (reference sequence). DNA for the CDR3: TGTGCCAGTAGTATAGTTCTAGCGGGAGGCCCGCTGAGGCCCAGGGAGCTGTTTTTT. Its translation is CASSIVLAGGPLRPRELFF. Drawing the rest from reference TRBV19 and TRBJ2-2, the complete variable domain is DGGITQSPKYLFRKEGQNVTLSCEQNLNHDAMYWYRQDPGQGLRLIYYSQIVNDFQKGDIAEGYSVSREKKESFPLTVTSAQKNPTAFYLCASSIVLAGGPLRPRELFFGEGSRLTVL.

This clonotype was found many times. The chain has TRBV10-3 and TRBJ2-1; 9 nucleotides align to TRBD1. The germline V gene has CDR1 ENHRY and CDR2 SYGVKD. CDR3 length: 14 residues. The ends lost 8 bases at V and 7 bases at J; junction bases unmatched: 9. In DNA form, the CDR3 reads TGTGCCATCGGATGGACAGGGGAGAGGAATGAGCAGTTCTTC. Amino acids: CAIGWTGERNEQFF.

This clonotype was picked up many times. The V and J genes are TRBV20-1 and TRBJ2-5; TRBD2 agrees at 10 bases. Germline lookup yields CDR1 DFQATT and CDR2 SNEGSKA (reference sequence). The CDR3 length is 15 residues. V was pared by 8 bases and J by 5 bases, with 14 bases of the junction left unmatched. The CDR3 region has the DNA TGCAGTTCCCCAGCGGGAGGGCCTAGATGGGAGACCCAGTACTTC. Translating gives CSSPAGGPRWETQYF.